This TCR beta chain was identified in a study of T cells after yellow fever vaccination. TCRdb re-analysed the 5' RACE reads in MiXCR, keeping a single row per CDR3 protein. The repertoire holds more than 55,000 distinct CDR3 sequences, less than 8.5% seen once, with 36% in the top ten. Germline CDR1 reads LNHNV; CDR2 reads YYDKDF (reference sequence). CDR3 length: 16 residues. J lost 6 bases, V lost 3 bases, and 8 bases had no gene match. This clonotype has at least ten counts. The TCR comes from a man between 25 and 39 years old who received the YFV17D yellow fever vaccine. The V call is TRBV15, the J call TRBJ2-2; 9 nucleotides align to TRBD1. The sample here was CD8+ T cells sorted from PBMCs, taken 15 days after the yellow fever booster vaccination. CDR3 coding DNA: TGTGCCACCAGCAGGACCGGGACAGGGAGGGCCGGGGAGCTGTTTTTT. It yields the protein CATSRTGTGRAGELFF. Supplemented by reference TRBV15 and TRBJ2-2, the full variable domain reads DAMVIQNPRYQVTQFGKPVTLSCSQTLNHNVMYWYQQKSSQAPKLLFHYYDKDFNNEADTPDNFQSRRPNTSFCFLDIRSPGLGDTAMYLCATSRTGTGRAGELFFGEGSRLTVL.